The source of this T cell receptor beta chain is a study of T-cell reconstitution after alpha-beta-depleted transplantation in children. Study results and caveats: T-cell numbers and diversity one year post-transplant derived largely from freshly generated T cells.

This clonotype was detected a few times. The antigen is not known. Using unique molecular identifiers, the investigators prepared the TCRbeta library. TCRdb re-analysed the PCR reads in MiXCR, keeping a single row per CDR3 protein. Here the sample spans some 310,000 distinct CDR3 sequences, around 25% being singletons. CDR1 and CDR2 from the germline V gene are SGHRS and YFSETQ. V gave up 0 bases and J gave up 5 bases; unmatched junction bases: 6. CDR3 length equals 15 residues. The material sequenced was PBMCs, mostly from graft donor cells, taken 180 days after TCRalphabeta/CD19-depleted stem cell transplant. The receptor's source is a male patient under 18 who had a stem cell transplant for acute lymphoblastic leukemia, so the T cells may come from the graft donor. The chain recombines TRBV5-1 with TRBJ2-7, with TRBD2 matching over 9 bases. The CDR3 nucleotides are TGCGCCAGCAGCTTGGACCTAGCGGGACGAAACGAGCAGTACTTC. Protein sequence: CASSLDLAGRNEQYF.